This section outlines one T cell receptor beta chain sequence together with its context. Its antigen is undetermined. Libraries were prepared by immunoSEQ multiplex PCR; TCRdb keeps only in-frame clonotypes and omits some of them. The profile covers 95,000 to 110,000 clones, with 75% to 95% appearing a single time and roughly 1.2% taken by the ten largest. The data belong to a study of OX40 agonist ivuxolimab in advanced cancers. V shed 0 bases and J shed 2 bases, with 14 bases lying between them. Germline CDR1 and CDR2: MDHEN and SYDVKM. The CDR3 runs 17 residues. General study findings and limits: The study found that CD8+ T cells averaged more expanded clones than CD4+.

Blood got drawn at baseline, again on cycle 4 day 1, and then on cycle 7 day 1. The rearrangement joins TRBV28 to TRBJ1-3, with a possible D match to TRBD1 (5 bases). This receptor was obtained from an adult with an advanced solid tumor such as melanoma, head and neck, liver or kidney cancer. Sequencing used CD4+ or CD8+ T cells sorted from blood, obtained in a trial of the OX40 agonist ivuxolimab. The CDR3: CASSLWEQGETGNTIYF. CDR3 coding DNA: TGTGCCAGCAGTTTATGGGAGCAGGGCGAAACTGGAAACACCATATATTTT.